The 5 T cell receptor beta chains in this list originate from one sample, sequenced in a study of metastatic and nonmetastatic thyroid tumors. TCRdb re-called the PCR reads with MiXCR. The repertoire holds tens of thousands of clones, with about 13% as singletons. None of the patients had undergone any treatment ahead of thyroid surgery. Sequenced input: blood. These receptors originate from a female donor with papillary thyroid cancer or a benign thyroid nodule (not recorded which). Some clones in this sample may be carry-over from other donors' samples.

This clone was observed many times. CDR3 sequence reads: CASSVAGRGGDEQFF. The CDR3 nucleotides read TGTGCCAGCAGCGTAGCCGGGAGAGGAGGCGATGAGCAGTTCTTC. The chain links TRBV9 to TRBJ2-1; D might be TRBD2 (6 bases). The CDR3 consists of 15 residues. The ends were cut back, 0 bases at V and 8 bases at J, with 15 bases in the middle. Germline values: CDR1 SGDLS, CDR2 YYNGEE. Full variable domain (remainder filled in from reference TRBV9 and TRBJ2-1): DSGVTQTPKHLITATGQRVTLRCSPRSGDLSVYWYQQSLDQGLQFLIQYYNGEERAKGNILERFSAQQFPDLHSELNLSSLELGDSALYFCASSVAGRGGDEQFFGPGTRLTVL.

With regard to this clone: Since the CDR3 does not end with the conserved phenylalanine or tryptophan, this likely comes from a read error. The limits of the CDR3 on the DNA are not certain, so only TCRdb's listed CDR3 is given. V is TRBV12-3 or TRBV12-4 and J is TRBJ2-1; TRBD2, the table's D call, lacks a check against the DNA. The CDR3 spans 10 amino acids, including both terminal residues. CDR3 amino acids: CASSLEREGS.

This clone was counted at least ten times. The chain's CDR3 is CASSLAGANVLTF. The CDR3 DNA reads as TGCGCCAGCAGCTTGGCTGGGGCCAACGTCCTGACTTTC. This chain uses TRBV5-1 with TRBJ2-6; D remains ambiguous. The CDR3 consists of 13 residues. Germline CDR1 reads SGHRS; CDR2 reads YFSETQ. V was cut by 0 bases and J by 2 bases, with 0 bases left in between.

This sequence joins TRBV7-3 and TRBJ2-1, with TRBD2 identical over 8 bases. The germline V gene encodes CDR1 SGHTA and CDR2 FQGTGA. The trim removed 5 bases at V and 10 bases at J, leaving 10 bases unmatched. This CDR3 contains 14 residues. The CDR3 reads CASSPTSAKGEQFF. The CDR3 nucleotides are TGTGCCAGCAGCCCGACTAGCGCGAAGGGGGAGCAGTTCTTC.

This clone appeared many times. The V gene is TRBV30, the J gene TRBJ2-7; the D is unclear. V was cut by 2 bases and J by 7 bases, with 15 bases left in between. This CDR3 has 13 amino acids. From germline, CDR1 is GTSNPN and CDR2 SVGIG (reference sequence). CDR3 nucleotides: TGTGCCTGGAGTCAAAGTGCCTACATTGAGCAGTACTTC. This sequence encodes CAWSQSAYIEQYF.